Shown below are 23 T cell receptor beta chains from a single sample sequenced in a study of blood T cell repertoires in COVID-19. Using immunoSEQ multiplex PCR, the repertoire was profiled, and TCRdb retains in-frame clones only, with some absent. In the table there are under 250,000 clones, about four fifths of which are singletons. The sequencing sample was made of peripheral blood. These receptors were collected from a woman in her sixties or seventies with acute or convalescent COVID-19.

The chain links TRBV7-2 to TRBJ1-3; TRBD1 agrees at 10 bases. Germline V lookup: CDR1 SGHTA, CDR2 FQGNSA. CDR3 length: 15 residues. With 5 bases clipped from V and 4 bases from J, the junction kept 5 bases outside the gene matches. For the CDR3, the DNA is TGTGCCAGCAGCCTGGACAGGGGGTACGGAAACACCATATATTTT. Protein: CASSLDRGYGNTIYF.

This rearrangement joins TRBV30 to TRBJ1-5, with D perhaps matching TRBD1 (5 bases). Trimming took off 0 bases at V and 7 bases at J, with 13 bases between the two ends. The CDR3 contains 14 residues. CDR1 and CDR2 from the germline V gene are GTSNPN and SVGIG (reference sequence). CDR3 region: CAWSVGQGSQPQHF. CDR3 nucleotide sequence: TGTGCCTGGAGTGTAGGGCAGGGAAGCCAGCCCCAGCATTTT.

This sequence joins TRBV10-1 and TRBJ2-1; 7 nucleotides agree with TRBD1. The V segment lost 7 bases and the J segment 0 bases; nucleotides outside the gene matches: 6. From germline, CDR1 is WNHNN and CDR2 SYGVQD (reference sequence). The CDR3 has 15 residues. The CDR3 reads CASKDAGGSYNEQFF. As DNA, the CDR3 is TGCGCCAGCAAAGACGCAGGGGGCTCCTACAATGAGCAGTTCTTC.

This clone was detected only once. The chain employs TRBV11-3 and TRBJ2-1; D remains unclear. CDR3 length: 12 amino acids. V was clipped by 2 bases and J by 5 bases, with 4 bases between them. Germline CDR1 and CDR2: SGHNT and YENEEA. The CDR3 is CASSLRDNEQFF. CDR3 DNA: TGTGCCAGCAGCTTACGGGACAATGAGCAGTTCTTC. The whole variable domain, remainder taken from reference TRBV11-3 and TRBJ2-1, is EAGVVQSPRYKIIEKKQPVAFWCNPISGHNTLYWYLQNLGQGPELLIRYENEEAVDDSQLPKDRFSAERLKGVDSTLKIQPAELGDSAVYLCASSLRDNEQFFGPGTRLTVL.

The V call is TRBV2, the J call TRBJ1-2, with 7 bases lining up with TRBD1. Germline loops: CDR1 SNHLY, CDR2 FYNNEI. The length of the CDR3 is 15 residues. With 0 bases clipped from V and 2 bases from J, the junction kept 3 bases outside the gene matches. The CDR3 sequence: CASSEAIQGNYGYTF. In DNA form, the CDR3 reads TGTGCCAGCAGTGAAGCGATACAGGGGAACTATGGCTACACCTTC.

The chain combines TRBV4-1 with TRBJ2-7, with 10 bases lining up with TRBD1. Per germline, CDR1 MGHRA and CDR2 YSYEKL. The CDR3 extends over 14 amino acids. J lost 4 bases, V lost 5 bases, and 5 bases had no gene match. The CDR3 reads CASSSGTGVYEQYF. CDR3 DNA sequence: TGCGCCAGCAGCTCTGGGACAGGGGTGTACGAGCAGTACTTC.

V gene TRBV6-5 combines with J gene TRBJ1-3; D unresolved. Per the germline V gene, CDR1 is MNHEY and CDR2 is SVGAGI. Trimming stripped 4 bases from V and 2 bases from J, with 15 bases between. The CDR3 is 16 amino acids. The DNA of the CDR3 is TGTGCCAGCAGTTCCGACCGACGTCGGGCTGGAAACACCATATATTTT. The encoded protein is CASSSDRRRAGNTIYF.

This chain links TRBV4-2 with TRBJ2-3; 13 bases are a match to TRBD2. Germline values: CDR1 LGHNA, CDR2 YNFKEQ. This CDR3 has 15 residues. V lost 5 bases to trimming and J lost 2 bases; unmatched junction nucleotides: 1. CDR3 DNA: TGTGCCAGCAGCGGACTAGCGGGGGTCACAGATACGCAGTATTTT. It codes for CASSGLAGVTDTQYF.

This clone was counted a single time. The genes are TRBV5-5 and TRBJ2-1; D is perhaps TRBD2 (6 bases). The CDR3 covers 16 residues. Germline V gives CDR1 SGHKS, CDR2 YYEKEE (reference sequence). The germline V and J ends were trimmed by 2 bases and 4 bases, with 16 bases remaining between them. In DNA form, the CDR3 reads TGTGCCAGCAGCTTTAGCGGCAGGGCGGGGTACAATGAGCAGTTCTTC. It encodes CASSFSGRAGYNEQFF.

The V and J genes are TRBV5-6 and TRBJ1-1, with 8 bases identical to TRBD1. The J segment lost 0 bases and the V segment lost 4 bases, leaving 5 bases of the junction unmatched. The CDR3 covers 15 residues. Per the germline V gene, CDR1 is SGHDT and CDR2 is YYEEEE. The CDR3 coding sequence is TGTGCCAGCAGCCCTGGACAGGGCATGAACACTGAAGCTTTCTTT. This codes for CASSPGQGMNTEAFF. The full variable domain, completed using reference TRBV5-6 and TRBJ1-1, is DAGVTQSPTHLIKTRGQQVTLRCSPKSGHDTVSWYQQALGQGPQFIFQYYEEEERQRGNFPDRFSGHQFPNYSSELNVNALLLGDSALYLCASSPGQGMNTEAFFGQGTRLTVV.

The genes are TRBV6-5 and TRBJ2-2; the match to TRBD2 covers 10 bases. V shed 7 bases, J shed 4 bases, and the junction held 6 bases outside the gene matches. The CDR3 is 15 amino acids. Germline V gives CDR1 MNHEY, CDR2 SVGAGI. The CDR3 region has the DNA TGTGCCAGCAAAGAGATAGCGGGGGGCACCGGGGAGCTGTTTTTT. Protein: CASKEIAGGTGELFF.

In DNA form, the CDR3 reads TGTGCCAGCAGCGTAGGTGGCGGGGGGAACACCGGGGAGCTGTTTTTT. Encoded protein: CASSVGGGGNTGELFF. The genes are TRBV9 and TRBJ2-2; 7 nucleotides line up with TRBD2. CDR1 and CDR2 from the germline V gene are SGDLS and YYNGEE. Trimming removed 0 bases from V and 1 base from J; junction bases left unmatched: 3. The CDR3 totals 16 residues.

The CDR3 region has the DNA TGCAGTGCTAGTGACTCTTTGAACTATGGCTACACCTTC. This codes for CSASDSLNYGYTF. This rearrangement joins TRBV20-1 to TRBJ1-2; D gene uncertain. The CDR3 totals 13 residues. Germline lookup yields CDR1 DFQATT and CDR2 SNEGSKA (reference sequence). V lost 3 bases and J 2 bases, leaving 10 bases between the germline ends.

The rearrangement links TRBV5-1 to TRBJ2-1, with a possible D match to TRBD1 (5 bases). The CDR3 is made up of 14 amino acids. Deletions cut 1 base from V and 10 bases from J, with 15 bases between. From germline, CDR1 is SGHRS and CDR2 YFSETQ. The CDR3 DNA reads TGCGCCAGCAGCTTGTCAGGGTTGGCGTCCGAGCAGTTCTTC. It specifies CASSLSGLASEQFF.

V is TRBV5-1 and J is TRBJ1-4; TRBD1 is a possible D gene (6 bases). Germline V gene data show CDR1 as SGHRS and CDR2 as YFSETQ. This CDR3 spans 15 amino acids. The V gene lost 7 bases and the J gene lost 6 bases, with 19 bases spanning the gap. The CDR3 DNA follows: TGCGCCAGCGCCCGTGGGGCGGACAGCCATGAAAAACTGTTTTTT. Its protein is CASARGADSHEKLFF. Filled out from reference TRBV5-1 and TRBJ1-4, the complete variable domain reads KAGVTQTPRYLIKTRGQQVTLSCSPISGHRSVSWYQQTPGQGLQFLFEYFSETQRNKGNFPGRFSGRQFSNSRSEMNVSTLELGDSALYLCASARGADSHEKLFFGSGTQLSVL.

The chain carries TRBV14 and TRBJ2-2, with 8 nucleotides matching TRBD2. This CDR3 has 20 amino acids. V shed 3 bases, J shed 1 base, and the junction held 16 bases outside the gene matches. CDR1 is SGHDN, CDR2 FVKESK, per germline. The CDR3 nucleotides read TGTGCCAGCAGCCATTACCCCGGGACTAGAGGGGGAGAGAACACCGGGGAGCTGTTTTTT. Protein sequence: CASSHYPGTRGGENTGELFF.

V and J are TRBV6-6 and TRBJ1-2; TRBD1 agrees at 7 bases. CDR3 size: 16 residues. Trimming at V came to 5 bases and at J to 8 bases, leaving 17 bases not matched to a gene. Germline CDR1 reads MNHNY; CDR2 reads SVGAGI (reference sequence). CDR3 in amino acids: CASSPPDRRAFGGYTF. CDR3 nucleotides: TGTGCCAGCAGTCCCCCGGACAGGCGTGCTTTCGGGGGCTACACCTTC.

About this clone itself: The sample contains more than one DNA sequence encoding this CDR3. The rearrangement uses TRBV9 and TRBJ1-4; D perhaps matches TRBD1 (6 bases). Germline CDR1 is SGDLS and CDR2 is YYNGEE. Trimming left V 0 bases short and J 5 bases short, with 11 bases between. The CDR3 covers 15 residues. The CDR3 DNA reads TGTGCCAGCAGCGTAGTGGGGGCCTCGAATGAAAAACTGTTTTTT. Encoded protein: CASSVVGASNEKLFF. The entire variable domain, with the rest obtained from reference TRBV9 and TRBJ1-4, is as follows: DSGVTQTPKHLITATGQRVTLRCSPRSGDLSVYWYQQSLDQGLQFLIQYYNGEERAKGNILERFSAQQFPDLHSELNLSSLELGDSALYFCASSVVGASNEKLFFGSGTQLSVL.

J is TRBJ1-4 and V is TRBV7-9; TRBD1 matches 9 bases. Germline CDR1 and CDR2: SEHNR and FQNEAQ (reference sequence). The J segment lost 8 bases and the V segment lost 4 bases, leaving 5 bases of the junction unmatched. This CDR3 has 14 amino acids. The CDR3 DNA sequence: TGTGCCAGCAGCTGGGGGACAGGGCAGGAAAAACTGTTTTTT. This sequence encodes CASSWGTGQEKLFF.

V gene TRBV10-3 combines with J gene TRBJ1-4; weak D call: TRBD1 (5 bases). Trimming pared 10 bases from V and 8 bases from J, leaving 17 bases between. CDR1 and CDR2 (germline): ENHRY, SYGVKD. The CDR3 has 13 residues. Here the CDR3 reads CATSQGAREKLFF. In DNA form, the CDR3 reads TGTGCCACATCACAAGGGGCTCGGGAAAAACTGTTTTTT.

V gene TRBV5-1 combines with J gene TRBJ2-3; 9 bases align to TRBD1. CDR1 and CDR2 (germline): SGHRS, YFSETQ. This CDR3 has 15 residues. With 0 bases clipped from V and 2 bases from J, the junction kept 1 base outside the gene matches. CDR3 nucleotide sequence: TGCGCCAGCAGCTTGGGGGACAGGGACACAGATACGCAGTATTTT. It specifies CASSLGDRDTDTQYF.

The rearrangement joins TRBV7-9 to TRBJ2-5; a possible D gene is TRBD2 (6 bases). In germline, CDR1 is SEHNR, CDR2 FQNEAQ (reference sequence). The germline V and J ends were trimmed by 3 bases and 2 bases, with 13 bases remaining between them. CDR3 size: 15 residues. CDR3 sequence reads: CASSLGGMIQETQYF. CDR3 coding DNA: TGTGCCAGCAGCTTGGGCGGGATGATTCAAGAGACCCAGTACTTC.

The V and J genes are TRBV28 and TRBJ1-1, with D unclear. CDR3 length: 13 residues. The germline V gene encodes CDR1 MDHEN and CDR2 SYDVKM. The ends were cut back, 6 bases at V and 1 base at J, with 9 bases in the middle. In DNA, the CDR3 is TGTGCCAGCAGCTCTAGAGGGAACACTGAAGCTTTCTTT. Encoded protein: CASSSRGNTEAFF.